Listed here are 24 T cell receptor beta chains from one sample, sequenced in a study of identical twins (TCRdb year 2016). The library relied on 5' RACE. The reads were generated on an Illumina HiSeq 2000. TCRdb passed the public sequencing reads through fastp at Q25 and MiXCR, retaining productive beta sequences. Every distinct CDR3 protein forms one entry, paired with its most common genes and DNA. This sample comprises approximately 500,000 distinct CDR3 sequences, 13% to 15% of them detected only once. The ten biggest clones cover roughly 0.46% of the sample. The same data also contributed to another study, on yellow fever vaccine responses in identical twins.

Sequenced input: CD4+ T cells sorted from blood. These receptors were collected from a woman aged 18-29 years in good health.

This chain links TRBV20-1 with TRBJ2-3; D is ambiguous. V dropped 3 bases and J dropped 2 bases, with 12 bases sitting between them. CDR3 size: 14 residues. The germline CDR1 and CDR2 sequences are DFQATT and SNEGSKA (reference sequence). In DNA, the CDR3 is TGCAGTGCTAGTGCTTCCCAGGTCACAGATACGCAGTATTTT. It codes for CSASASQVTDTQYF.

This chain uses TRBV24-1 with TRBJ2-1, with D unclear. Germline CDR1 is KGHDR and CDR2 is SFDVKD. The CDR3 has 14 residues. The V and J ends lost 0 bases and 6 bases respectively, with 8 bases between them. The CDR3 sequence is CATSDLGPGNEQFF. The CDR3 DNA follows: TGTGCCACCAGTGATTTGGGTCCAGGCAATGAGCAGTTCTTC.

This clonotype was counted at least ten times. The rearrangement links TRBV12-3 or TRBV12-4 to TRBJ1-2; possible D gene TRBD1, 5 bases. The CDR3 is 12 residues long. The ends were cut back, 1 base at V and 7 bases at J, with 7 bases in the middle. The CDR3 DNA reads TGTGCCAGCAGTTTAGGGGGGTTTGGCTACACCTTC. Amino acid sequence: CASSLGGFGYTF.

CDR3 in amino acids: CSANLRGPGDTQYF. DNA of the CDR3: TGCAGTGCTAATCTTAGGGGGCCGGGAGATACGCAGTATTTT. The genes are TRBV20-1 and TRBJ2-3, with 7 bases matching TRBD1. V shed 4 bases and J 5 bases; nucleotides not matched to a gene: 9. CDR3 length: 14 residues. CDR1 is DFQATT, CDR2 SNEGSKA, per germline (reference sequence).

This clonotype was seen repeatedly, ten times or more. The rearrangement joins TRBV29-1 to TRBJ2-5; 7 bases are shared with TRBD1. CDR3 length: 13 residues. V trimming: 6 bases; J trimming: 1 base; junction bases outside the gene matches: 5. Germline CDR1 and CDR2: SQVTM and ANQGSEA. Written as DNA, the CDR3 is TGCAGCGTCGTCGGGACAGCCCAAGAGACCCAGTACTTC. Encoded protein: CSVVGTAQETQYF.

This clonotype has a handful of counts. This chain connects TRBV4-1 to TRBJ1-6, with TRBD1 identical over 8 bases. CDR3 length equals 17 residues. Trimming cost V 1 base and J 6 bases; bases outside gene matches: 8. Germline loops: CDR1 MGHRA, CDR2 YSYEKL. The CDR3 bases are TGCGCCAGCAGCCAAGTTGGAGGGACAGGCGGTAATTCACCCCTCCACTTT. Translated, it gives CASSQVGGTGGNSPLHF.

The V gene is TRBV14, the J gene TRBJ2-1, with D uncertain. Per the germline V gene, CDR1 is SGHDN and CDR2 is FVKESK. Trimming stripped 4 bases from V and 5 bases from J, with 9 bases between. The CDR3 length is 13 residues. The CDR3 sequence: CASSRLLHNEQFF. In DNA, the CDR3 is TGTGCCAGCAGCCGCCTCCTTCACAATGAGCAGTTCTTC.

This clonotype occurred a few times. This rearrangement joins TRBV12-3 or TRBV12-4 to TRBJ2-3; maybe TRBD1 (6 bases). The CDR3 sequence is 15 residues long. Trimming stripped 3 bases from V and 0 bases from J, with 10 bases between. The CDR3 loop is CASSFKQGSTDTQYF. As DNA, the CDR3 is TGTGCCAGCAGTTTTAAACAGGGCAGCACAGATACGCAGTATTTT.

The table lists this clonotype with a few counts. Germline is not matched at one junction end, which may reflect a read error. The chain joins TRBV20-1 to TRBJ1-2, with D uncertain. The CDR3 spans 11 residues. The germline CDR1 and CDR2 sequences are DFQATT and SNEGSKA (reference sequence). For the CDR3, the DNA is TGCAGTGCTAGAGTTACATCTGGCTTTGCCTTC. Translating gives CSARVTSGFAF.

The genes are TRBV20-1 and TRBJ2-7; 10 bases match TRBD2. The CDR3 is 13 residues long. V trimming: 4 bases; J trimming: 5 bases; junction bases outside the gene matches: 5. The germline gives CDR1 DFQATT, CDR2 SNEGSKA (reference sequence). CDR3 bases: TGCAGTGCTACCCTAGCGGGAGTGAACGAGCAGTACTTC. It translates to CSATLAGVNEQYF.

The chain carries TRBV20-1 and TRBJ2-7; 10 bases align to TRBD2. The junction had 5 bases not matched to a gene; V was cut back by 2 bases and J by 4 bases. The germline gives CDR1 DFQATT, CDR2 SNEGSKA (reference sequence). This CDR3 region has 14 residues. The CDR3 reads CSARLAGVAYEQYF. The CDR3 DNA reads TGCAGTGCTAGACTAGCGGGAGTGGCGTACGAGCAGTACTTC.

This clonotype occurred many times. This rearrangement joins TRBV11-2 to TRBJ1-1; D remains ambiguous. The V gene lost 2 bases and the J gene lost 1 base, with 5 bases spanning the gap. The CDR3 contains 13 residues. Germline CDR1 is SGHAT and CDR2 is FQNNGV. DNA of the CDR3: TGTGCCAGCAGCTTACAGGCGAACACTGAAGCTTTCTTT. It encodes CASSLQANTEAFF. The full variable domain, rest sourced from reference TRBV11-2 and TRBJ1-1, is EAGVAQSPRYKIIEKRQSVAFWCNPISGHATLYWYQQILGQGPKLLIQFQNNGVVDDSQLPKDRFSAERLKGVDSTLKIQPAKLEDSAVYLCASSLQANTEAFFGQGTRLTVV.

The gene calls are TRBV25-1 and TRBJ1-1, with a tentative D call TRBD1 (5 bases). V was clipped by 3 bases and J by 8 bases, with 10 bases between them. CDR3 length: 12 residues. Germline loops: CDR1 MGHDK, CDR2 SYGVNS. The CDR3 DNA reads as TGTGCCAGCAGTGATTCCGGGACCGAAGCTTTCTTT. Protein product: CASSDSGTEAFF.

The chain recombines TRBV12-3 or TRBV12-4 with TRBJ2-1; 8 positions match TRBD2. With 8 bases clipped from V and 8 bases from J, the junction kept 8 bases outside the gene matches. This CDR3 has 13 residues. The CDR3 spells CASGAGVVYEQFF. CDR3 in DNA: TGTGCCAGCGGAGCGGGAGTTGTGTATGAGCAGTTCTTC.

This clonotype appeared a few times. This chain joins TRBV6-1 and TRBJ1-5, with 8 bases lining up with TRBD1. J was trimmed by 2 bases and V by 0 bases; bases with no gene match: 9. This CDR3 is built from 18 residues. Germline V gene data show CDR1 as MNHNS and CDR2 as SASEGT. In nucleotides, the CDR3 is TGTGCCAGCAGTGAAGCAGGCCAGGGGGCTTGGGGCAATCAGCCCCAGCATTTT. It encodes CASSEAGQGAWGNQPQHF.

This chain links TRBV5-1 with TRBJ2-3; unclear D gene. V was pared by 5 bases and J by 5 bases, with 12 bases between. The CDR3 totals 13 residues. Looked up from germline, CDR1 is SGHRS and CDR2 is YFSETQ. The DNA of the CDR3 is TGCGCCAGCAGGCGTGAGGAAATAGATACGCAGTATTTT. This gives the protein CASRREEIDTQYF.

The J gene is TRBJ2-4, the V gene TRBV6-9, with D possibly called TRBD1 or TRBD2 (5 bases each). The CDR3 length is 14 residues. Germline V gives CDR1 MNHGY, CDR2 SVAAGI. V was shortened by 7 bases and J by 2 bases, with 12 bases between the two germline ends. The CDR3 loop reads CASNWGSPKNIQYF. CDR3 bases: TGTGCCAGCAATTGGGGGAGTCCCAAAAACATTCAGTACTTC.

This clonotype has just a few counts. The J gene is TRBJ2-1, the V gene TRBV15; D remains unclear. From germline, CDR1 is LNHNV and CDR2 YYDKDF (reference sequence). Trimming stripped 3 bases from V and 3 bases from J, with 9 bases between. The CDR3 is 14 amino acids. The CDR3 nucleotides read TGTGCCACCAGCAGGGAACAGCTCTACAATGAGCAGTTCTTC. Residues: CATSREQLYNEQFF.

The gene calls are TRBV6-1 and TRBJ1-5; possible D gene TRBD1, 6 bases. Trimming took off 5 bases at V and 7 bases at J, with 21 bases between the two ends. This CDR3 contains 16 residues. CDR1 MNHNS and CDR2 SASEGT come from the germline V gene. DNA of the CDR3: TGTGCCAGCAGTCCCCACCGGGGACAAAAAGGGCAGCCCCAGCATTTT. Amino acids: CASSPHRGQKGQPQHF.

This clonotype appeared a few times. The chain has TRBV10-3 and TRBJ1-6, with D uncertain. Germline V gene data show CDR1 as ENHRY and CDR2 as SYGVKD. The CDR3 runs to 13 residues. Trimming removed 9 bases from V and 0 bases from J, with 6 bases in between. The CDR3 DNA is TGTGCCATAAAGTACTCCTATAATTCACCCCTCCACTTT. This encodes CAIKYSYNSPLHF.

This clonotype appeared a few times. The DNA of the CDR3 is TGCAGTGCCCTAGCGGGGGCCATCTACAATGAGCAGTTCTTC. Protein sequence: CSALAGAIYNEQFF. The rearrangement uses TRBV20-1 and TRBJ2-1; 10 nucleotides match TRBD2. Trimming at V came to 6 bases and at J to 3 bases, leaving 5 bases not matched to a gene. The CDR3 spans 14 residues. The germline gives CDR1 DFQATT, CDR2 SNEGSKA (reference sequence).

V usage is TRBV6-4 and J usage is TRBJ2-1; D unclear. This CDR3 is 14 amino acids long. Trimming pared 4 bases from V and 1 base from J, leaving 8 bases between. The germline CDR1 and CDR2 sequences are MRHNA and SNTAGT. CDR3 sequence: CASSAGLSYNEQFF. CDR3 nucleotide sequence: TGTGCCAGCAGTGCTGGGTTATCCTACAATGAGCAGTTCTTC.

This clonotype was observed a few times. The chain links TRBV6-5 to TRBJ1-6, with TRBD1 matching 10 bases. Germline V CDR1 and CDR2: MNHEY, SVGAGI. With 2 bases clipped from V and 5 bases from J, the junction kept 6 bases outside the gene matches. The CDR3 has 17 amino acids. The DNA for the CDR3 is TGTGCCAGCAGTTACGCCTTGGGACAGGGGAATAATTCACCCCTCCACTTT. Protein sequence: CASSYALGQGNNSPLHF.

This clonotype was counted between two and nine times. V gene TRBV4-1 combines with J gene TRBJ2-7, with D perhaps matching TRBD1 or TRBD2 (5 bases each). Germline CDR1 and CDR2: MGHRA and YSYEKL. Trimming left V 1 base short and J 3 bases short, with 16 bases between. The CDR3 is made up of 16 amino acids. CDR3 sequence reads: CASSQGVGTSGYEQYF. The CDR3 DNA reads TGCGCCAGCAGCCAAGGGGTAGGGACCTCGGGCTACGAGCAGTACTTC.